Presented here are 21 T cell receptor beta chains from one specimen sequenced in a study of regulatory T cells in long-lasting Graves disease. Relying on iRepertoire HTBI primers and Arm-PCR of CDR3 regions, the team built TCR beta libraries. From the multiplex PCR reads, TCRdb called clonotypes with MiXCR, one entry per CDR3 protein. The sample includes around 450,000 distinct CDR3 sequences, 20% to 25% of them seen just once. Time point noted: persistent/refractory GD, antithyroid drugs over 5 years with positive TRAb. The authors made the TCR library using RNA they extracted from PBMCs. Sequencing used peripheral blood mononuclear cells (PBMCs), obtained when the disease was refractory, from a patient treated with antithyroid drugs. These receptors originate from a female donor with Graves disease.

Here the CDR3 reads CASSFIQGIGYGYTF. The CDR3 nucleotides read TGTGCCAGCAGTTTTATACAGGGTATAGGCTATGGCTACACCTTC. The chain is built from TRBV12-3 or TRBV12-4 and TRBJ1-2; the D gene is possibly TRBD1 (6 bases). The V gene lost 3 bases and the J gene lost 4 bases, with 15 bases spanning the gap. The CDR3 has 15 residues.

At least ten counts were recorded for this clonotype. The genes are TRBV12-3 or TRBV12-4 and TRBJ1-2; D unresolved. The CDR3 runs 14 residues. V lost 8 bases, J lost 4 bases, and 17 bases lay in between. Here the CDR3 DNA reads TGTGCCAGCCTTACAAGCGGACGGTCCTATGGCTACACCTTC. Translated: CASLTSGRSYGYTF.

This clonotype was counted ten times or more. The V gene is TRBV12-3 or TRBV12-4, the J gene TRBJ2-7; 10 bases are shared with TRBD2. The CDR3 spans 16 residues. Germline trimming cut 4 bases from V and 6 bases from J; bases unmatched to any gene: 12. The CDR3 DNA reads as TGTGCCAGCAGTTCCTCCGGAGCGGGAGGGCCAAGCGAGCAGTACTTC. The encoded protein is CASSSSGAGGPSEQYF.

The chain combines TRBV9 with TRBJ2-1; no clear D gene. V gave up 0 bases and J gave up 5 bases, with 9 bases separating them. CDR1 and CDR2 (germline): SGDLS, YYNGEE. The length of the CDR3 is 14 residues. The CDR3 DNA reads as TGTGCCAGCAGCGTAGTCGCGACAAACAATGAGCAGTTCTTC. Translated, it gives CASSVVATNNEQFF.

This clonotype was observed at least ten times. The chain carries TRBV30 and TRBJ1-5, with TRBD1 as a possible D gene (6 bases). V was shortened by 0 bases and J by 7 bases, with 10 bases between the two germline ends. The germline V gene encodes CDR1 GTSNPN and CDR2 SVGIG (reference sequence). This CDR3 contains 13 residues. In nucleotides, the CDR3 is TGTGCCTGGAGTGTACAGGGAGGGCAGCCCCAGCATTTT. The encoded protein is CAWSVQGGQPQHF.

This clonotype came up many times. The J gene is TRBJ2-5, the V gene TRBV12-3 or TRBV12-4; 8 positions agree with TRBD2. J lost 4 bases, V lost 6 bases, and 7 bases had no gene match. CDR3 length: 14 residues. CDR3 protein: CASSPGGDSETQYF. The DNA of the CDR3 is TGTGCCAGCAGCCCGGGGGGGGACTCAGAGACCCAGTACTTC.

The sample holds many counts of this clonotype. V gene TRBV20-1 combines with J gene TRBJ2-5; D perhaps matches TRBD2 (7 bases). Trimming pared 6 bases from V and 1 base from J, leaving 18 bases between. CDR1 is DFQATT and CDR2 is SNEGSKA in the germline V gene (reference sequence). The CDR3 covers 15 residues. This CDR3 reads CSAARGRGTQETQYF. DNA for the CDR3: TGCAGTGCCGCCCGGGGGCGGGGGACCCAAGAGACCCAGTACTTC.

This clonotype was counted between two and nine times. This chain links TRBV14 with TRBJ2-2; weak D call: TRBD2 (7 bases). Germline V CDR1 and CDR2: SGHDN, FVKESK. Trimming removed 5 bases at V and 4 bases at J, with 14 bases between. The CDR3 sequence is 15 residues long. The CDR3 loop is CASSLKGGATGELFF. The CDR3 DNA sequence: TGTGCCAGCAGCTTGAAAGGGGGGGCCACCGGGGAGCTGTTTTTT.

The chain links TRBV2 to TRBJ1-3, with D unclear. In germline, CDR1 is SNHLY, CDR2 FYNNEI. The CDR3 length is 13 residues. With 4 bases removed from V and 2 bases from J, the gap between germline ends came to 6 bases. CDR3 sequence reads: CASSGGTGNTIYF. In nucleotides, the CDR3 is TGTGCCAGCAGTGGCGGAACTGGAAACACCATATATTTT.

The CDR3: CASSLVGVKETQYF. In nucleotides, the CDR3 is TGTGCCAGCAGCTTAGTAGGGGTCAAAGAGACCCAGTACTTC. V gene TRBV7-9 combines with J gene TRBJ2-5, with a tentative D call TRBD1 (5 bases). Per germline, CDR1 SEHNR and CDR2 FQNEAQ (reference sequence). V was cut by 1 base and J by 3 bases, with 9 bases left in between. The CDR3 is 14 amino acids.

This sequence joins TRBV6-2 or TRBV6-3 and TRBJ2-1; TRBD2 matches at 9 bases. Germline trimming cut 8 bases from V and 6 bases from J; bases unmatched to any gene: 17. Looked up from germline, CDR1 is MNHEY and CDR2 is SVGEGT. This CDR3 region has 17 residues. CDR3 nucleotide sequence: TGTGCCAGCGTCTCCTCTGAGGGACTAGCTGTCATCAATGAGCAGTTCTTC. It yields the protein CASVSSEGLAVINEQFF.

The gene calls are TRBV14 and TRBJ1-1, with D hard to call. V dropped 0 bases and J dropped 7 bases, with 9 bases sitting between them. Germline V CDR1 and CDR2: SGHDN, FVKESK. The CDR3 spans 13 residues. The DNA of the CDR3 is TGTGCCAGCAGCCAAGATCTCCGCGGTGAAGCTTTCTTT. Translating it yields CASSQDLRGEAFF.

This rearrangement joins TRBV7-2 to TRBJ1-5; D remains ambiguous. This CDR3 has 16 residues. Germline values: CDR1 SGHTA, CDR2 FQGNSA. V was shortened by 0 bases and J by 6 bases, with 15 bases between the two germline ends. CDR3 sequence: CASSLALGGISQPQHF. The CDR3 DNA sequence: TGTGCCAGCAGCTTAGCGCTGGGAGGGATCAGTCAGCCCCAGCATTTT. The full variable domain, rest sourced from reference TRBV7-2 and TRBJ1-5, is GAGVSQSPSNKVTEKGKDVELRCDPISGHTALYWYRQSLGQGLEFLIYFQGNSAPDKSGLPSDRFSAERTGGSVSTLTIQRTQQEDSAVYLCASSLALGGISQPQHFGDGTRLSIL.

The V call is TRBV19, the J call TRBJ1-3, with D perhaps matching TRBD1 (6 bases). The CDR3 is made up of 14 amino acids. CDR1 and CDR2 (germline): LNHDA, SQIVND (reference sequence). Between the trimmed V and J ends, which lost 8 bases and 0 bases, there was a span of 11 bases. The CDR3 bases are TGTGCCAGTTGGACAGCCCGCTCTGGAAACACCATATATTTT. Protein product: CASWTARSGNTIYF.

In this sample, this clonotype turned up many times. V gene TRBV11-2 combines with J gene TRBJ1-2, with 7 bases that match TRBD1. CDR1 and CDR2 (germline): SGHAT, FQNNGV. With 5 bases clipped from V and 2 bases from J, the junction kept 2 bases outside the gene matches. This CDR3 region has 13 residues. CDR3 sequence: CASSRGQNYGYTF. The CDR3 nucleotides read TGTGCCAGCAGCCGGGGACAGAACTATGGCTACACCTTC.

This clonotype was picked up many times. The CDR3, as DNA: TGCAGCGTGCAGACTAGCGGGAGGGCCTCTCCCGAGCAGTACTTC. It specifies CSVQTSGRASPEQYF. The rearrangement uses TRBV29-1 and TRBJ2-7; 14 bases match TRBD2. Germline assignment: CDR1 SQVTM and CDR2 ANQGSEA. V lost 6 bases, J lost 6 bases, and 10 bases stayed unmatched. The CDR3 has 15 residues.

The sample holds one count of this clonotype. The chain links TRBV27 to TRBJ2-3, with 9 bases fitting TRBD2. Germline lookup yields CDR1 MNHEY and CDR2 SMNVEV (reference sequence). J was trimmed by 11 bases and V by 1 base; bases with no gene match: 13. The CDR3 covers 16 residues. The DNA of the CDR3 is TGTGCCAGCAGTTTATTAGCGGGGGCCCTAGGGACCCGGCAGTATTTT. It yields the protein CASSLLAGALGTRQYF.

This chain joins TRBV20-1 and TRBJ2-5; no clear D. The CDR3 runs 15 residues. V lost 0 bases and J lost 3, with 14 bases in between. CDR1 DFQATT and CDR2 SNEGSKA come from the germline V gene (reference sequence). The CDR3 DNA reads TGCAGTGCTAGAGATTGGGTCACAGTTAAAGAGACCCAGTACTTC. This translates into CSARDWVTVKETQYF.

This clonotype showed up many times. The chain links TRBV2 to TRBJ1-1; 7 bases agree with TRBD1. The CDR3 sequence is 13 residues long. Germline CDR1 reads SNHLY; CDR2 reads FYNNEI. V gave up 5 bases and J gave up 5 bases; unmatched junction bases: 5. CDR3 sequence reads: CASSPYRGTEAFF. As DNA, the CDR3 is TGTGCCAGCAGTCCCTACAGGGGAACTGAAGCTTTCTTT.

At least ten counts were recorded for this clonotype. The junction departs from germline at one end; a sequencing error may be responsible. This chain uses TRBV5-1 with TRBJ1-2; maybe TRBD1 (6 bases). Germline V gene sequence: CDR1 SGHRS, CDR2 YFSETQ. The CDR3 is 15 residues long. This chain's CDR3 is CASSLAAGANYGYTF. Here the CDR3 DNA reads TGTGCCAGCAGCTTAGCTGCAGGGGCCAACTATGGCTACACCTTC. The entire variable domain, with the rest obtained from reference TRBV5-1 and TRBJ1-2, is as follows: KAGVTQTPRYLIKTRGQQVTLSCSPISGHRSVSWYQQTPGQGLQFLFEYFSETQRNKGNFPGRFSGRQFSNSRSEMNVSTLELGDSALYLCASSLAAGANYGYTFGSGTRLTVV.

Many counts were recorded for this clonotype. The chain couples TRBV28 to TRBJ2-2; 7 bases agree with TRBD1. Germline trimming cut 4 bases from V and 7 bases from J; bases unmatched to any gene: 9. Germline V CDR1 and CDR2: MDHEN, SYDVKM. The CDR3 contains 15 residues. The CDR3 is CASSSLQGHFGELFF. In DNA form, the CDR3 reads TGTGCCAGCAGTTCCCTACAGGGGCACTTCGGGGAGCTGTTTTTT.